This T cell receptor beta chain was captured in a study of blood T cell repertoires in COVID-19. The overall study: The study drew acute and convalescent COVID-19 samples from the United States, Italy and Spain.

Generated by immunoSEQ multiplex PCR, the TCRdb table keeps only in-frame clones and is missing some. There are about 140,000 clones in the sample; roughly 85% occur only once, and around 3.2% lies in the top ten. The CDR3 sequence is 13 residues long. V lost 4 bases, J lost 1 base, and 10 bases lay in between. Germline CDR1 is GTSNPN and CDR2 is SVGIG (reference sequence). V and J are TRBV30 and TRBJ1-1, with TRBD1 as a possible D gene (6 bases). The sequencing input was peripheral blood. The sequence was collected from a man between 45 and 60 years old with acute or convalescent COVID-19. This CDR3 is CAWNRAPNTEAFF. The CDR3 DNA reads as TGTGCCTGGAACAGGGCACCGAACACTGAAGCTTTCTTT.